The 20 T cell receptor beta chains below all came from one sample that was sequenced in a study of blood T cell repertoires in COVID-19. TCRdb's table, derived via immunoSEQ multiplex PCR, lists solely in-frame clones and lacks some. The data hold around 250,000 clones, with around 86% observed a single time. The specimen sequenced was peripheral blood. The source of these receptors is a man aged 25 to 40 who had recovered from COVID-19.

This clone was detected only once. The J gene is TRBJ2-1, the V gene TRBV5-1; D is uncertain. CDR1 is SGHRS, CDR2 YFSETQ, per germline. Trimming took off 0 bases at V and 7 bases at J, with 14 bases between the two ends. The CDR3 runs 15 residues. The CDR3 DNA reads TGCGCCAGCAGCTTGGTAATAGCTCCTATGAATGAGCAGTTCTTC. Its protein is CASSLVIAPMNEQFF.

CDR3 sequence: CASSDSWGGEETQYF. DNA for the CDR3: TGTGCCAGCAGTGACTCTTGGGGGGGGGAAGAGACCCAGTACTTC. The V and J genes are TRBV6-4 and TRBJ2-5, with TRBD2 matching over 7 bases. V dropped 0 bases and J dropped 3; count of bases not matched to a gene: 4. Germline CDR1 reads MRHNA; CDR2 reads SNTAGT. The CDR3 sequence is 15 residues long.

The chain employs TRBV5-1 and TRBJ2-1; TRBD2 aligns across 11 bases. The CDR3 extends over 16 amino acids. Germline CDR1 SGHRS, CDR2 YFSETQ. The ends lost 5 bases at V and 4 bases at J; junction bases unmatched: 8. CDR3 residues: CASSSGGASGYNEQFF. The CDR3 DNA reads TGCGCCAGCAGTAGCGGGGGGGCCTCTGGATACAATGAGCAGTTCTTC. Drawing the rest from reference TRBV5-1 and TRBJ2-1, the complete variable domain is KAGVTQTPRYLIKTRGQQVTLSCSPISGHRSVSWYQQTPGQGLQFLFEYFSETQRNKGNFPGRFSGRQFSNSRSEMNVSTLELGDSALYLCASSSGGASGYNEQFFGPGTRLTVL.

The rearrangement uses TRBV2 and TRBJ1-5; no definite D call. V dropped 6 bases and J dropped 7 bases, with 13 bases sitting between them. CDR1 SNHLY and CDR2 FYNNEI come from the germline V gene. This CDR3 has 13 amino acids. CDR3 DNA: TGTGCCAGCAGAAACAGAGTTGCACAGCCCCAGCATTTT. It yields the protein CASRNRVAQPQHF. The full variable domain, completed using reference TRBV2 and TRBJ1-5, is EPEVTQTPSHQVTQMGQEVILRCVPISNHLYFYWYRQILGQKVEFLVSFYNNEISEKSEIFDDQFSVERPDGSNFTLKIRSTKLEDSAMYFCASRNRVAQPQHFGDGTRLSIL.

This chain links TRBV28 with TRBJ1-1; no firm D call. Germline V CDR1 and CDR2: MDHEN, SYDVKM. The CDR3 is 12 residues long. Trimming cost V 8 bases and J 0 bases, with 7 bases left between them. The CDR3 DNA reads as TGTGCCAGCGTTCAGATGAACACTGAAGCTTTCTTT. It yields the protein CASVQMNTEAFF.

In the case of this clone: The sample contains more than one DNA sequence encoding this CDR3. The V call is TRBV5-5, the J call TRBJ1-1; D possibly corresponds to TRBD1 (5 bases). Trimming pared 0 bases from V and 5 bases from J, leaving 11 bases between. CDR1 is SGHKS and CDR2 is YYEKEE in the germline V gene (reference sequence). CDR3 length: 14 residues. Here the CDR3 reads CASSLGWGETEAFF. DNA for the CDR3: TGTGCCAGCAGCTTGGGGTGGGGGGAGACTGAAGCTTTCTTT.

This chain joins TRBV27 and TRBJ1-5; TRBD1 agrees at 12 bases. Germline CDR1 is MNHEY and CDR2 is SMNVEV (reference sequence). V shed 2 bases and J 3 bases; nucleotides not matched to a gene: 2. The CDR3 covers 16 residues. As DNA, the CDR3 is TGTGCCAGCAGTTTAGGGACAGGGGGCTTCAATCAGCCCCAGCATTTT. Translated, it gives CASSLGTGGFNQPQHF.

This rearrangement joins TRBV4-2 to TRBJ2-5; possible D gene TRBD2, 5 bases. With 1 base removed from V and 4 bases from J, the gap between germline ends came to 19 bases. The CDR3 has 17 amino acids. Germline CDR1 and CDR2: LGHNA and YNFKEQ. The CDR3 sequence is CASSQAGPRARIETQYF. DNA for the CDR3: TGTGCCAGCAGCCAAGCCGGCCCGAGGGCTAGAATAGAGACCCAGTACTTC.

This sequence joins TRBV9 and TRBJ2-4; 9 positions match TRBD1. The germline gives CDR1 SGDLS, CDR2 YYNGEE. J was trimmed by 4 bases and V by 3 bases; bases with no gene match: 2. The CDR3 is 14 amino acids. The CDR3 DNA follows: TGTGCCAGCAGCGAAGGGACAGGGAAAAACATTCAGTACTTC. It codes for CASSEGTGKNIQYF.

As for this clone: Distinct nucleotide sequences in the sample also encode this CDR3. The V and J genes are TRBV9 and TRBJ2-1; D ambiguous. The V gene's germline CDR1 is SGDLS and CDR2 YYNGEE. V dropped 0 bases and J dropped 8 bases, with 6 bases sitting between them. This CDR3 has 12 residues. The CDR3 nucleotides read TGTGCCAGCAGCGTAGATCGGGATGAGCAGTTCTTC. It specifies CASSVDRDEQFF.

The chain couples TRBV21-1 to TRBJ1-2; the table's D gene call, TRBD1, was not cross checked with the DNA. TRBV21-1 is tagged as a pseudogene. The CDR3 is made up of 14 amino acids. The CDR3 reads CASSGQGDPYGYTF. The CDR3 DNA reads as TGTGCCAGCAGCGGACAGGGGGATCCCTATGGCTACACCTTC.

This chain joins TRBV10-3 and TRBJ2-1; D may be TRBD2 (6 bases). Germline CDR1 is ENHRY and CDR2 is SYGVKD. The CDR3 is 12 amino acids. Between the trimmed V and J ends, which lost 3 bases and 10 bases, there was a span of 10 bases. For the CDR3, the DNA is TGTGCCATCAGTGATGTGGCGGGGGAGCAGTTCTTC. This encodes CAISDVAGEQFF.

The chain links TRBV5-5 to TRBJ1-1; D is possibly TRBD1 (5 bases). Trimming removed 4 bases at V and 3 bases at J, with 19 bases between. CDR1 and CDR2 from the germline V gene are SGHKS and YYEKEE (reference sequence). This CDR3 spans 16 amino acids. The CDR3 DNA sequence: TGTGCCAGCAGCAACCGTCCCCTAGGGGCCTACACTGAAGCTTTCTTT. It codes for CASSNRPLGAYTEAFF.

The V gene is TRBV4-1, the J gene TRBJ1-5; 8 positions match TRBD1. The CDR3 runs 15 residues. Germline values: CDR1 MGHRA, CDR2 YSYEKL. Losses at the gene ends were 4 bases for V and 5 bases for J; bases not matched to a gene: 7. The CDR3 DNA is TGCGCCAGCAGCCCGAGAGGACAGGGAGATCAGCCCCAGCATTTT. This codes for CASSPRGQGDQPQHF.

The chain is built from TRBV18 and TRBJ2-3, with D maybe TRBD1 (6 bases). Germline values: CDR1 KGHSH, CDR2 LQKENI. V shed 3 bases and J shed 8 bases, with 15 bases lying between them. The CDR3 covers 14 residues. CDR3 sequence reads: CASSPTQGLGTQYF. The CDR3, as DNA: TGTGCCAGCTCACCTACCCAGGGGTTGGGTACGCAGTATTTT. The full variable domain, with the rest looked up from reference TRBV18 and TRBJ2-3, is NAGVMQNPRHLVRRRGQEARLRCSPMKGHSHVYWYRQLPEEGLKFMVYLQKENIIDESGMPKERFSAEFPKEGPSILRIQQVVRGDSAAYFCASSPTQGLGTQYFGPGTRLTVL.

CDR3 protein: CASSFEIGQPQHF. The DNA for the CDR3 is TGTGCCAGCAGTTTTGAGATTGGTCAGCCCCAGCATTTT. The rearrangement joins TRBV12-3 or TRBV12-4 to TRBJ1-5; D gene uncertain. The CDR3 is 13 residues long. V was clipped by 3 bases and J by 6 bases, with 9 bases between them.

The gene calls are TRBV11-2 and TRBJ1-1; weak D call: TRBD1 (6 bases). In germline, CDR1 is SGHAT, CDR2 FQNNGV. The V and J ends lost 0 bases and 0 bases respectively, with 17 bases between them. The CDR3 spans 18 residues. Here the CDR3 DNA reads TGTGCCAGCAGCTTAGATAGGGGGACACTAGATCTGAACACTGAAGCTTTCTTT. Protein: CASSLDRGTLDLNTEAFF.

The chain combines TRBV28 with TRBJ1-6; D gene ambiguous. The CDR3 loop spans 18 amino acids. Between the trimmed V and J ends, which lost 1 base and 6 bases, there was a span of 19 bases. Germline V gene data show CDR1 as MDHEN and CDR2 as SYDVKM. CDR3 sequence (DNA): TGTGCCAGCAGTTTATTAGGCGTGTACCCGGGAACTAATTCACCCCTCCACTTT. It specifies CASSLLGVYPGTNSPLHF.

This chain uses TRBV11-2 with TRBJ2-7; TRBD2 might be the D (5 bases). The V gene's germline CDR1 is SGHAT and CDR2 FQNNGV. The CDR3 totals 13 residues. V dropped 5 bases and J dropped 3 bases, with 11 bases sitting between them. The CDR3 nucleotides are TGTGCCAGCAGCCTCGGGGATCTCTACGAGCAGTACTTC. Translating it yields CASSLGDLYEQYF.

Details on this clone: In the same sample, other DNA sequences code for this CDR3. The chain is built from TRBV3-1 (or the pseudogene TRBV3-2) and TRBJ1-3; a weak D match, TRBD1 (5 bases). The CDR3 length is 15 residues. The V gene's germline CDR1 is LGHDT and CDR2 YNNKEL (reference sequence). Trimming shortened V by 0 bases and J by 4 bases, and 10 bases separated the two germline ends. The CDR3 DNA is TGTGCCAGCAGCCAAGATCCAGGGTTCGGAAACACCATATATTTT. It is translated as CASSQDPGFGNTIYF.